The rows below give T cell receptor beta chains drawn from one sample of a study of shared T cell receptors in the human thymus. The assay was immunoSEQ multiplex PCR, and TCRdb's table has in-frame clones only and misses some. The sample lists around 340,000 clones; approximately 95% were seen once. The sequenced material came from thymocytes. These receptors originate from a human donor. The CDR3 runs from the conserved cysteine through the conserved F or W. A D gene is named only where the DNA matches it firmly. The size entry is marked missing in some rows and otherwise reads once, few, many or a size class.

clone size	D gene	J gene	V gene	CDR3 DNA	CDR3 protein
.	.	TRBJ2-5	TRBV12-5	TGTGCTAGTGGTTCCGGGGTTGAGGGGCAAGAGACCCAGTACTTC	CASGSGVEGQETQYF
.	.	TRBJ2-5	TRBV11-2	TGTGCCAGCAGCTTAGACCGAGGCGGGGAGACCCAGTACTTC	CASSLDRGGETQYF
.	TRBD2	TRBJ2-5	TRBV28	TGTGCCAGCAGTTTAGCGGGAGGGCGGGAGACCCAGTACTTC	CASSLAGGRETQYF
.	.	TRBJ2-6	TRBV7-9	TGTGCCAGCAGCCTTCGGAGGACTTCTGGGGCCAACGTCCTGACTTTC	CASSLRRTSGANVLTF
once	.	TRBJ2-1	TRBV9	TGTGCCAGCAGCGTACAGGGGTGGAATGAGCAGTTCTTC	CASSVQGWNEQFF
.	TRBD1	TRBJ2-1	TRBV6-1	TGTGCCACCCCGGACAGGCTAATCTTC	CATPDRLIF
.	TRBD1	TRBJ1-1	TRBV25-1	TGTGCCAGCAGTAGGGACAGGGGCTTGGGGTCCAAGAACACTGAAGCTTTCTTT	CASSRDRGLGSKNTEAFF
.	.	TRBJ2-7	TRBV14	TGTGCCAGCAGCCAAGAAAGGGGATCCCAGGGCTCCTACGAGCAGTACTTC	CASSQERGSQGSYEQYF
.	.	TRBJ1-1	TRBV27	TGTGCCAGCAGTTTGTTAAGGGGGAACACTGAAGCTTTCTTT	CASSLLRGNTEAFF
.	.	TRBJ2-4	TRBV28	TGTGCCAGCAGTCCCCTGGCCATAGCCAAAAACATTCAGTACTTC	CASSPLAIAKNIQYF
once	.	TRBJ2-3	TRBV6-5	TGTGCCACCTCACGAACCGGGACCCCCACAGATACGCAGTATTTT	CATSRTGTPTDTQYF
.	.	TRBJ2-2	TRBV14	TGTGCCAGCAGCCAAGAGAAGGGCTTAAAGGACACCGGGGAGCTGTTTTTT	CASSQEKGLKDTGELFF
.	.	TRBJ2-5	TRBV30	TGTGCCTGGAGTGGGAAGGGACTTAAAGAGACCCAGTACTTC	CAWSGKGLKETQYF
.	TRBD1	TRBJ1-3	TRBV5-1	TGCGCCAGCAGCCGGACAGGGGACGGAAACACCATATATTTT	CASSRTGDGNTIYF
few	.	TRBJ1-4	TRBV18	TGTGCCAGCTCACACAATACTAATGAAAAACTGTTTTTT	CASSHNTNEKLFF
few	.	TRBJ1-5	TRBV7-9	TGTGCCAGCAGCTTACGGACCCAGCCCCAGCATTTT	CASSLRTQPQHF